These T cell receptor beta chains were read from a single sample in a study of vaccination effects on CD4 cells after COVID-19. No cognate antigen is known for these TCRs. Sequencing used immunoSEQ multiplex PCR; TCRdb keeps in-frame clones, though not all of them. The table lists just under 75,000 clones, roughly 75% of them singletons. This material consisted of CD4+ T cells from PBMCs cultured without peptide, taken after COVID-19 vaccination. These receptors all come from a human donor who received a COVID-19 vaccine. Both conserved end residues are part of each CDR3. Fields, in order: clone size, D gene, J gene, V gene, CDR3 protein, CDR3 DNA. The D gene is left open where the match is weak. Not every row has a clone size; where given, it reads once, few, many or a size class.

- | - | TRBJ2-5 | TRBV29-1 | CSVARDNQETQYF | TGCAGCGTTGCCCGAGACAACCAAGAGACCCAGTACTTC
- | - | TRBJ1-6 | TRBV19 | CASKRVENSPLHF | TGTGCCAGTAAGCGGGTTGAGAATTCACCCCTCCACTTT
- | TRBD2 | TRBJ2-5 | TRBV5-1 | CASSLGLAEQETQYF | TGCGCCAGCAGCTTGGGACTAGCGGAACAAGAGACCCAGTACTTC
- | TRBD1 | TRBJ2-3 | TRBV19 | CASSIGDRGRGWADTQYF | TGTGCCAGTAGTATTGGGGACAGGGGCCGGGGTTGGGCAGATACGCAGTATTTT
- | - | TRBJ1-6 | TRBV5-8 | CASSDQDSPLHF | TGTGCCAGCAGCGACCAAGATTCACCCCTCCACTTT
- | TRBD2 | TRBJ2-1 | TRBV6-6 | CASTQRGRSYNEQFF | TGTGCCAGCACTCAGCGGGGGCGATCCTACAATGAGCAGTTCTTC
- | - | TRBJ1-5 | TRBV12-3/TRBV12-4 | CASRLSGQPQHF | TGTGCCAGCCGTTTATCAGGTCAGCCCCAGCATTTT
- | - | TRBJ1-2 | TRBV4-3 | CASSQDLMGGGYTF | TGCGCCAGCAGCCAAGATCTGATGGGTGGGGGCTACACCTTC
- | - | TRBJ2-1 | TRBV27 | CASSTPSKLRSNEQFF | TGTGCCAGCAGTACACCTAGTAAGCTCCGCTCCAATGAGCAGTTCTTC
few | - | TRBJ1-4 | TRBV7-9 | CASSQGATTNEKLFF | TGTGCCAGCAGCCAAGGGGCAACAACTAATGAAAAACTGTTTTTT
- | TRBD2 | TRBJ2-5 | TRBV7-2 | CASSGPGLAGVQTQYF | TGTGCCAGCAGCGGACCCGGACTAGCGGGGGTTCAGACCCAGTACTTC
once | TRBD1 | TRBJ2-1 | TRBV19 | CASGTGYNEQFF | TGTGCCAGCGGGACAGGTTACAATGAGCAGTTCTTC
- | - | TRBJ2-3 | TRBV21-1 | CASSKLGPPWRGTQYF | TGTGCCAGCAGCAAACTGGGACCGCCGTGGAGGGGTACGCAGTATTTT
- | - | TRBJ2-6 | TRBV19 | CASSTQVPRGANVLTF | TGTGCCAGTAGTACACAGGTCCCGAGGGGGGCCAACGTCCTGACTTTC
- | - | TRBJ1-4 | TRBV3-1/TRBV3-2 | CASSQAGGPNEKLFF | TGTGCCAGCAGCCAAGCCGGGGGCCCTAATGAAAAACTGTTTTTT
- | - | TRBJ2-4 | TRBV27 | CASSPRAGAKNIQYF | TGTGCCAGCAGTCCCCGCGCAGGAGCCAAAAACATTCAGTACTTC
- | TRBD1 | TRBJ1-2 | TRBV6-5 | CASKETGVSGYTF | TGTGCCAGTAAAGAGACAGGGGTTAGTGGCTACACCTTC
- | - | TRBJ2-2 | TRBV9 | CASSVGTPNTGELFF | TGTGCCAGCAGCGTGGGCACGCCGAACACCGGGGAGCTGTTTTTT
- | - | TRBJ2-1 | TRBV10-2 | CASSHHNEQFF | TGCGCCAGCAGTCATCACAATGAGCAGTTCTTC
- | - | TRBJ2-3 | TRBV6-1 | CASSETTSRAQYF | TGTGCCAGCAGTGAGACCACCAGCAGGGCGCAGTATTTT
- | TRBD1 | TRBJ1-1 | TRBV12-3/TRBV12-4 | CASSKTGLAFF | TGTGCCAGCAGTAAGACAGGGCTGGCTTTCTTT
- | - | TRBJ2-4 | TRBV7-2 | CASSLVSSLAKNIQYF | TGTGCCAGCAGCTTAGTATCCAGCCTAGCCAAAAACATTCAGTACTTC
- | TRBD2 | TRBJ2-5 | TRBV6-4 | CASSDSKRVAGGDQETQYF | TGTGCCAGCAGTGACTCGAAGAGGGTAGCGGGGGGGGACCAAGAGACCCAGTACTTC
- | TRBD1 | TRBJ1-1 | TRBV19 | CASRQGAEAFF | TGTGCCAGTCGACAGGGGGCTGAAGCTTTCTTT
- | TRBD1 | TRBJ2-6 | TRBV18 | CASSQGQGSGANVLTF | TGTGCCAGCTCCCAAGGACAGGGCTCCGGGGCCAACGTCCTGACTTTC
- | - | TRBJ1-4 | TRBV19 | CASSPRAVGGGEKLFF | TGTGCCAGTAGTCCAAGGGCAGTCGGCGGTGGTGAAAAACTGTTTTTT
- | TRBD1 | TRBJ1-1 | TRBV6-1 | CASSEAVAGGASGTEAFF | TGTGCCAGCAGTGAAGCGGTGGCAGGGGGCGCGTCTGGGACTGAAGCTTTCTTT
- | TRBD2 | TRBJ2-2 | TRBV7-3 | CASSRGTSNGELFF | TGTGCCAGCAGCCGAGGGACTAGTAACGGGGAGCTGTTTTTT
once | - | TRBJ1-2 | TRBV27 | CASRTILGAAANYGYTF | TGTGCCAGCAGAACCATCCTCGGGGCGGCTGCTAACTATGGCTACACCTTC
- | TRBD1 | TRBJ1-2 | TRBV6-5 | CASRSTGAYGYTF | TGTGCCAGCAGGAGTACAGGGGCCTATGGCTACACCTTC
- | - | TRBJ2-3 | TRBV27 | CASRPQRGAGTTDTQYF | TGTGCCAGCAGACCCCAAAGGGGGGCGGGGACCACAGATACGCAGTATTTT
- | - | TRBJ2-1 | TRBV5-1 | CASRGGITGTAYNEQFF | TGCGCCAGCAGGGGGGGGATTACCGGGACAGCCTACAATGAGCAGTTCTTC